The clone carrying this TCR beta chain has just one count. These data come from a study of cytomegalovirus exposure and HLA in healthy donors. About the research overall: In terms of ancestry, the Caucasian-associated cluster contained roughly 81% of the approximately 400 genotyped donors.

Germline CDR1 and CDR2: SNHLY and FYNNEI. The CDR3 has 11 residues. V lost 6 bases to trimming and J lost 2 bases, with 4 bases between them. Primers for the PCR totalled 60 Vbeta and 13 Jbeta. Data came from immunoSEQ multiplex PCR; TCRdb stores just in-frame clones and leaves some out. The table has 75,000 to 90,000 clones, around 84% seen once. V gene TRBV2 combines with J gene TRBJ2-5, with D unclear. Sequencing input: PBMCs. This TCR derives from a man aged 35-49 years in good health and CMV-seronegative. CDR3 residues: CASREQETQYF. DNA of the CDR3: TGTGCCAGCAGGGAGCAAGAGACCCAGTACTTC.